Below, 23 T cell receptor beta chains from the same sample are listed, as sequenced in a study of blood T cell repertoires in COVID-19. Measured with immunoSEQ multiplex PCR; TCRdb has only the in-frame clones, and not every one. Of 180,000 or so clones listed, 80% to 90% are singletons. Sequencing was done on a sample of peripheral blood. These receptors all stem from a man aged 35 to 55 who had recovered from COVID-19.

This rearrangement joins TRBV6-2 or TRBV6-3 to TRBJ2-7, with a weak D call TRBD2 (6 bases). From germline, CDR1 is MNHEY and CDR2 SVGEGT. Trimming cost V 2 bases and J 3 bases, with 11 bases left between them. The CDR3 sequence is 14 residues long. The DNA for the CDR3 is TGTGCCAGCAGTTACCCGACTAGTATCTACGAGCAGTACTTC. Translated: CASSYPTSIYEQYF.

The chain is built from TRBV7-9 and TRBJ2-7; the match to TRBD1 covers 7 bases. CDR1 is SEHNR, CDR2 FQNEAQ, per germline (reference sequence). CDR3 length: 15 amino acids. Unmatched junction bases numbered 7, after V lost 5 bases and J lost 0 bases. The CDR3 here is CASSTPGTVSYEQYF. The CDR3, as DNA: TGTGCCAGCAGCACGCCCGGGACAGTCTCCTACGAGCAGTACTTC.

This clone was seen a few times. The V and J genes are TRBV19 and TRBJ2-7; D ambiguous. CDR1 and CDR2 from the germline V gene are LNHDA and SQIVND (reference sequence). The CDR3 is 12 amino acids. V shed 10 bases and J shed 0 bases, with 10 bases lying between them. The chain's CDR3 is CATHYCSYEQYF. Written as DNA, the CDR3 is TGTGCCACCCACTACTGCTCCTACGAGCAGTACTTC. The complete variable domain, with remaining parts taken from reference TRBV19 and TRBJ2-7, reads DGGITQSPKYLFRKEGQNVTLSCEQNLNHDAMYWYRQDPGQGLRLIYYSQIVNDFQKGDIAEGYSVSREKKESFPLTVTSAQKNPTAFYLCATHYCSYEQYFGPGTRLTVT.

The genes are TRBV9 and TRBJ1-1; D is possibly TRBD1 (5 bases). Germline V lookup: CDR1 SGDLS, CDR2 YYNGEE. Trimming removed 0 bases at V and 8 bases at J, with 8 bases between. This CDR3 contains 12 residues. Here the CDR3 reads CASSVVGGEAFF. DNA of the CDR3: TGTGCCAGCAGCGTAGTGGGGGGAGAAGCTTTCTTT.

The V gene is TRBV28, the J gene TRBJ2-7, with unresolved D. The CDR3 is made up of 13 amino acids. CDR1 MDHEN and CDR2 SYDVKM come from the germline V gene. V lost 11 bases and J 5 bases, leaving 19 bases between the germline ends. The CDR3 DNA reads as TGTGCCGGCGGCCCGCCCCATAGGAACGAGCAGTACTTC. This encodes CAGGPPHRNEQYF. The variable domain in full, with the rest retrieved from reference TRBV28 and TRBJ2-7, is DVKVTQSSRYLVKRTGEKVFLECVQDMDHENMFWYRQDPGLGLRLIYFSYDVKMKEKGDIPEGYSVSREKKERFSLILESASTNQTSMYLCAGGPPHRNEQYFGPGTRLTVT.

To note about this clone: One junction end does not reproduce the germline sequence, and a read error may be involved. The rearrangement uses TRBV30 and TRBJ2-1; 9 positions agree with TRBD1. CDR3 size: 11 residues. Germline lookup yields CDR1 GTSNPN and CDR2 SVGIG (reference sequence). Here the CDR3 DNA reads TGTGCCTGGAGTCCAGGACAGGGGTGTCTCTTC. It encodes CAWSPGQGCLF.

The chain couples TRBV5-1 to TRBJ2-3, with D perhaps TRBD1 (6 bases). V lost 5 bases and J 2 bases, leaving 21 bases between the germline ends. CDR3 length equals 17 residues. The germline V gene has CDR1 SGHRS and CDR2 YFSETQ. The CDR3 DNA reads TGCGCCAGCAGGCCGGGGCGGGTAGGGACACCCACAGATACGCAGTATTTT. It is translated as CASRPGRVGTPTDTQYF.

The chain is built from TRBV6-1 and TRBJ1-5; D not certain. Germline V gene sequence: CDR1 MNHNS, CDR2 SASEGT. With 0 bases removed from V and 4 bases from J, the gap between germline ends came to 4 bases. This CDR3 is 13 amino acids long. The DNA of the CDR3 is TGTGCCAGCAGTGAAGCTTCTAATCAGCCCCAGCATTTT. Its protein product is CASSEASNQPQHF.

This clone was recorded a few times. The rearrangement uses TRBV11-3 and TRBJ2-4, with 9 bases identical to TRBD2. V trimming: 5 bases; J trimming: 4 bases; junction bases outside the gene matches: 9. The CDR3 totals 16 residues. Germline V gene sequence: CDR1 SGHNT, CDR2 YENEEA. CDR3 sequence: CASSLGLAGPKNIQYF. Written as DNA, the CDR3 is TGTGCCAGCAGCCTCGGGCTAGCGGGGCCTAAAAACATTCAGTACTTC.

The rearrangement joins TRBV5-1 to TRBJ2-7; TRBD1 agrees at 9 bases. With 0 bases clipped from V and 5 bases from J, the junction kept 6 bases outside the gene matches. The V gene's germline CDR1 is SGHRS and CDR2 YFSETQ. The CDR3 has 15 amino acids. CDR3 DNA: TGCGCCAGCAGCTTGGACGGGACAGGGAGCGACGAGCAGTACTTC. It yields the protein CASSLDGTGSDEQYF.

V gene TRBV27 combines with J gene TRBJ2-1; TRBD2 matches 7 bases. CDR3 size: 16 residues. Trimming cost V 1 base and J 5 bases; bases outside gene matches: 8. The germline CDR1 and CDR2 sequences are MNHEY and SMNVEV (reference sequence). For the CDR3, the DNA is TGTGCCAGCAGTTTATGGTACAGGACTAGGGACAATGAGCAGTTCTTC. Translation: CASSLWYRTRDNEQFF.

This chain joins TRBV5-1 and TRBJ2-4, with 8 positions matching TRBD2. The V gene end was trimmed by 0 bases and the J gene end by 0 bases; junction bases not matched to a gene: 5. CDR1 and CDR2 (germline): SGHRS, YFSETQ. CDR3 length: 17 amino acids. The CDR3 here is CASSLVQRELAKNIQYF. In DNA form, the CDR3 reads TGCGCCAGCAGCTTGGTCCAGCGGGAGTTAGCCAAAAACATTCAGTACTTC.

The rearrangement joins TRBV29-1 to TRBJ1-1; D is uncertain. V lost 3 bases, J lost 13 bases, and 6 bases lay in between. The germline V gene encodes CDR1 SQVTM and CDR2 ANQGSEA. This CDR3 contains 8 residues. The CDR3 loop reads CSVEAGFF. The DNA of the CDR3 is TGCAGCGTTGAGGCGGGTTTCTTT.

This rearrangement joins TRBV12-3 or TRBV12-4 to TRBJ2-7; maybe TRBD2 (6 bases). There are 12 residues in the CDR3. The ends were cut back, 6 bases at V and 6 bases at J, with 12 bases in the middle. CDR3 nucleotides: TGTGCCAGCAGCAGTGATAGCGGCGAGCAGTACTTC. Its protein is CASSSDSGEQYF.

The rearrangement joins TRBV5-1 to TRBJ2-2; a weak D match, TRBD1 (5 bases). This CDR3 comprises 16 residues. In germline, CDR1 is SGHRS, CDR2 YFSETQ. The V end lost 1 base, the J end lost 0 bases, and 10 bases lay between the germline ends. The CDR3 loop is CASSLSGPSNTGELFF. The CDR3 region has the DNA TGCGCCAGCAGCTTGTCAGGGCCTTCGAACACCGGGGAGCTGTTTTTT.

This chain links TRBV7-9 with TRBJ2-1; 10 bases are shared with TRBD2. Germline V gives CDR1 SEHNR, CDR2 FQNEAQ (reference sequence). The CDR3 is 16 amino acids. Trimming took 6 bases from V and 3 from J; bases not matched to a gene: 8. This CDR3 is CASSLPGLAIYNEQFF. In DNA form, the CDR3 reads TGTGCCAGCAGTCTTCCGGGACTAGCGATCTACAATGAGCAGTTCTTC.

This chain uses TRBV7-2 with TRBJ2-5; weak D call: TRBD1 (6 bases). The V end was cut by 5 bases, the J end by 7 bases, with 14 bases between. CDR1 and CDR2 from the germline V gene are SGHTA and FQGNSA. CDR3 length: 13 amino acids. The CDR3 coding sequence is TGTGCCAGCAGCCCCGCGAGAGGGGGGACCCAGTACTTC. This sequence encodes CASSPARGGTQYF. Full variable domain (rest looked up from reference TRBV7-2 and TRBJ2-5): GAGVSQSPSNKVTEKGKDVELRCDPISGHTALYWYRQSLGQGLEFLIYFQGNSAPDKSGLPSDRFSAERTGGSVSTLTIQRTQQEDSAVYLCASSPARGGTQYFGPGTRLLVL.

This clone was observed a few times. V and J are TRBV27 and TRBJ2-3; maybe TRBD2 (6 bases). Per germline, CDR1 MNHEY and CDR2 SMNVEV (reference sequence). V gave up 5 bases and J gave up 1 base, with 13 bases separating them. The CDR3 sequence is 15 residues long. Written as DNA, the CDR3 is TGTGCCAGCAGTCTGGACTATTGGGGCACAGATACGCAGTATTTT. This gives the protein CASSLDYWGTDTQYF.

The V gene is TRBV5-5, the J gene TRBJ2-7; a possible D gene is TRBD1 (6 bases). Germline CDR1 and CDR2: SGHKS and YYEKEE (reference sequence). Deletions cut 1 base from V and 4 bases from J, with 15 bases between. The CDR3 loop spans 15 amino acids. The CDR3 sequence is CASSLSGQRVYEQYF. In nucleotides, the CDR3 is TGTGCCAGCAGCTTGAGTGGACAGCGCGTTTACGAGCAGTACTTC.

V is TRBV2 and J is TRBJ2-5, with D possibly being TRBD2 (5 bases). The CDR3 spans 11 residues. The germline gives CDR1 SNHLY, CDR2 FYNNEI. V gave up 9 bases and J gave up 4 bases, with 9 bases separating them. As DNA, the CDR3 is TGTGCCAGTACCAGCGGAGAGACCCAGTACTTC. This sequence encodes CASTSGETQYF.

The rearrangement uses TRBV7-9 and TRBJ2-7; 7 positions agree with TRBD1. Germline-derived CDR1 and CDR2 are SEHNR and FQNEAQ (reference sequence). V shed 4 bases, J shed 5 bases, and the junction held 8 bases outside the gene matches. CDR3 length equals 14 residues. The CDR3 nucleotides are TGTGCCAGCAGCTCGGGACAGAGTGCAGACGAGCAGTACTTC. It is translated as CASSSGQSADEQYF.

The chain recombines TRBV6-2 or TRBV6-3 with TRBJ2-5, with TRBD1 matching over 8 bases. The junction had 12 bases not matched to a gene; V was cut back by 2 bases and J by 4 bases. The CDR3 loop spans 17 amino acids. Per the germline V gene, CDR1 is MNHEY and CDR2 is SVGEGT. The CDR3 loop reads CASSYGAGTGPPETQYF. The CDR3 coding sequence is TGTGCCAGCAGTTACGGCGCCGGGACAGGACCTCCAGAGACCCAGTACTTC.

The chain has TRBV12-3 or TRBV12-4 and TRBJ1-1, with D perhaps matching TRBD1 (6 bases). The CDR3 is 13 amino acids. V was pared by 6 bases and J by 8 bases, with 16 bases between. The CDR3: CASSRTGLAEAFF. The DNA of the CDR3 is TGTGCCAGCAGCCGAACAGGGCTGGCCGAAGCTTTCTTT.